This record covers a single T cell receptor beta chain. Its specificity is not known. The sample is drawn from a study of cytomegalovirus exposure and HLA in healthy donors. In the study overall: Earlier results showed 117 million unique TCR beta sequences derived from roughly 180 million T cells.

The PCR contained 60 Vbeta and 13 Jbeta primers. TCRdb's copy holds only in-frame clones and misses some; the assay was immunoSEQ multiplex PCR. The sample holds 170,000 or so clones; about three quarters are singletons and the top ten take more than 1.1%. Study findings and constraints: Researchers catalogued 160 or so TCR beta chains as cytomegalovirus-associated.

The V gene lost 0 bases and the J gene lost 11 bases, with 16 bases spanning the gap. This CDR3 is built from 14 residues. The germline CDR1 and CDR2 sequences are MNHEY and SMNVEV (reference sequence). The receptor was derived from a woman in her twenties or thirties in good health and CMV-seronegative. Sequencing was performed on PBMCs. This chain connects TRBV27 to TRBJ1-1; the D gene is possibly TRBD1 (5 bases). CDR3 bases: TGTGCCAGCAGTTTATCCCGACAGCCCCTTGGGGCTTTCTTT. Residues: CASSLSRQPLGAFF.